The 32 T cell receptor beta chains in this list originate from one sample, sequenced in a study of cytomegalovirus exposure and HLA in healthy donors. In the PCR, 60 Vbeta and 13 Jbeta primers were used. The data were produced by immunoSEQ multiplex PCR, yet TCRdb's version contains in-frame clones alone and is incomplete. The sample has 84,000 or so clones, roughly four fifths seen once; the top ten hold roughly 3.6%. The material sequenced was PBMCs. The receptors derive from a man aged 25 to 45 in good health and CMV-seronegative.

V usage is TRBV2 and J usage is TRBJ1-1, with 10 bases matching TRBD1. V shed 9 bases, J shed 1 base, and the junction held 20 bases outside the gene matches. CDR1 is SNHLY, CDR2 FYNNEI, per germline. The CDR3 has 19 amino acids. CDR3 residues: CARTLVPGQGFLRNTEAFF. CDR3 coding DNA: TGTGCCAGGACCCTAGTACCGGGACAGGGGTTTCTCCGGAACACTGAAGCTTTCTTT. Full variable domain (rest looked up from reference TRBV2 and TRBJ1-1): EPEVTQTPSHQVTQMGQEVILRCVPISNHLYFYWYRQILGQKVEFLVSFYNNEISEKSEIFDDQFSVERPDGSNFTLKIRSTKLEDSAMYFCARTLVPGQGFLRNTEAFFGQGTRLTVV.

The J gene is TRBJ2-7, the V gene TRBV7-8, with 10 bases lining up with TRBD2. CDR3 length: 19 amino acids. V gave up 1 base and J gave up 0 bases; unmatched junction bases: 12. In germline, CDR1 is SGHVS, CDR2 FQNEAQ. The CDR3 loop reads CASSLEASLLAGNSYEQYF. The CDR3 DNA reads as TGTGCCAGCAGCTTAGAGGCTTCCCTACTAGCGGGAAACTCCTACGAGCAGTACTTC.

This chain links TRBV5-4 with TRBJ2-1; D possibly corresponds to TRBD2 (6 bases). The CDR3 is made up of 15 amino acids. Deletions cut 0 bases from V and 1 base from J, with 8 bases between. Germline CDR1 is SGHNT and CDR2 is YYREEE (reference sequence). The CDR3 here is CASSLDAGSYNEQFF. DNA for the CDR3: TGTGCCAGCAGCTTGGATGCGGGGTCCTACAATGAGCAGTTCTTC.

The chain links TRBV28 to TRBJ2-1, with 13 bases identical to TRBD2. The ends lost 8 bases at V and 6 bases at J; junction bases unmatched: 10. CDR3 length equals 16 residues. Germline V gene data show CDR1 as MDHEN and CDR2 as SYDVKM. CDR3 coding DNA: TGTGCCAGCCCTCCACTAGCGGGAGGGAGTAGCAATGAGCAGTTCTTC. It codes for CASPPLAGGSSNEQFF.

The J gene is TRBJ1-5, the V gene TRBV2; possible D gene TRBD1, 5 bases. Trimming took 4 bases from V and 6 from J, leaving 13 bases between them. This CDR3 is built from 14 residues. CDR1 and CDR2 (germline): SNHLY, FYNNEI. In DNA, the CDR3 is TGTGCCAGCAGTGTACGACAGACCTTTCAGCCCCAGCATTTT. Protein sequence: CASSVRQTFQPQHF.

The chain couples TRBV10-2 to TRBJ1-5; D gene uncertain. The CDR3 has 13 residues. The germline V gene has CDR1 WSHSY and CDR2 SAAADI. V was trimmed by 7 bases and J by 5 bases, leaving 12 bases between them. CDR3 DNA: TGCGCCAGCAAGGCCGGGTCCTATCAGCCCCAGCATTTT. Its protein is CASKAGSYQPQHF.

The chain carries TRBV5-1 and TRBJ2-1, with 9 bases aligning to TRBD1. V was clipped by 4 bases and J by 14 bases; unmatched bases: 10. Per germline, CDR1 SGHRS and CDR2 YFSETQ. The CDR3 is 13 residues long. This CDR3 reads CASSPGQGSAEFF. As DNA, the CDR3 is TGCGCCAGCAGCCCGGGACAGGGAAGCGCGGAGTTCTTC.

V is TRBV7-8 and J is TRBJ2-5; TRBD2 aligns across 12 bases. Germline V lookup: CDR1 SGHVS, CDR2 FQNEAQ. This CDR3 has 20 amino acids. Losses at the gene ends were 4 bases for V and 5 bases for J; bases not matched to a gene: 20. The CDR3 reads CASSSVLTSGGQHLGETQYF. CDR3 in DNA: TGTGCCAGCAGCTCTGTACTGACTAGCGGGGGACAACACCTAGGGGAGACCCAGTACTTC.

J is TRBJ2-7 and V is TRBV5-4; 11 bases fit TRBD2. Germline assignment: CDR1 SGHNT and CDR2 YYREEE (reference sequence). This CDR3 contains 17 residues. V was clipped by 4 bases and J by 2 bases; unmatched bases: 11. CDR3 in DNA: TGTGCCAGCAGCATTACGGGACTAGCGGACACCACCTACGAGCAGTACTTC. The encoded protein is CASSITGLADTTYEQYF. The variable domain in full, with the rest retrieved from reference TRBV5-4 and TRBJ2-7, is ETGVTQSPTHLIKTRGQQVTLRCSSQSGHNTVSWYQQALGQGPQFIFQYYREEENGRGNFPPRFSGLQFPNYSSELNVNALELDDSALYLCASSITGLADTTYEQYFGPGTRLTVT.

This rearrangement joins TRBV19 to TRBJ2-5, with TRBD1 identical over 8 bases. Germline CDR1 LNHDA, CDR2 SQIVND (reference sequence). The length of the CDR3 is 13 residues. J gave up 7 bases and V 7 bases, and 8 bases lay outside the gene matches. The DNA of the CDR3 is TGTGCCAGTACCAACCAACAGGGGGGGACCCAGTACTTC. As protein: CASTNQQGGTQYF. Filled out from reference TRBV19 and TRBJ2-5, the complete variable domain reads DGGITQSPKYLFRKEGQNVTLSCEQNLNHDAMYWYRQDPGQGLRLIYYSQIVNDFQKGDIAEGYSVSREKKESFPLTVTSAQKNPTAFYLCASTNQQGGTQYFGPGTRLLVL.

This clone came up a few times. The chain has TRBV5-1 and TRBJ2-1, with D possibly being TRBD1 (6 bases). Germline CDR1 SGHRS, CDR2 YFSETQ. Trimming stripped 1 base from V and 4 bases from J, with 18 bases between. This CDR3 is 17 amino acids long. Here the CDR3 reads CASSLNVGTNYYNEQFF. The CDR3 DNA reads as TGCGCCAGCAGCTTGAACGTCGGGACAAATTATTACAATGAGCAGTTCTTC.

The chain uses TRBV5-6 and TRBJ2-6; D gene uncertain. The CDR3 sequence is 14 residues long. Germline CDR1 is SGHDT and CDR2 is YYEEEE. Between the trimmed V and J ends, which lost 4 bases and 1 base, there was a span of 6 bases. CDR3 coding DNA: TGTGCCAGCAGCGGGCAGTCTGGGGCCAACGTCCTGACTTTC. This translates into CASSGQSGANVLTF.

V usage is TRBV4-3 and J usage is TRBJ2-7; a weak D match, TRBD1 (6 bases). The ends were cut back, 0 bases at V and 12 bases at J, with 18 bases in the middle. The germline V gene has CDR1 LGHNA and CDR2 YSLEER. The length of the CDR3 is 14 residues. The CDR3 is CASSQDPGARPPYF. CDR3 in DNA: TGCGCCAGCAGCCAAGATCCAGGGGCTCGTCCACCGTACTTC.

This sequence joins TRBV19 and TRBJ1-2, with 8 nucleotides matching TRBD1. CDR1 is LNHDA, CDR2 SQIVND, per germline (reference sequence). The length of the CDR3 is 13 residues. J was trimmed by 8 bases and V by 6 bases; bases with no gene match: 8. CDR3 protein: CASSEDRVWGYTF. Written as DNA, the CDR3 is TGTGCCAGTAGCGAGGACAGGGTTTGGGGCTACACCTTC.

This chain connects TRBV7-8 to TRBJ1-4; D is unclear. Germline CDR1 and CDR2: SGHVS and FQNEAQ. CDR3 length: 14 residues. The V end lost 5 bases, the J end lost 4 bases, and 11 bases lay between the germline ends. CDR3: CASSAQEDNEKLFF. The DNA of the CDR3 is TGTGCCAGCAGCGCCCAGGAAGATAATGAAAAACTGTTTTTT.

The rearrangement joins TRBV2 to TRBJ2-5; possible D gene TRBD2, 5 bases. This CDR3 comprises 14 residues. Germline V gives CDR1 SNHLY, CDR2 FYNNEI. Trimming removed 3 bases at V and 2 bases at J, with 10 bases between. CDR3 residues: CASSDGVQQETQYF. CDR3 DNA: TGTGCCAGCAGTGACGGGGTGCAGCAAGAGACCCAGTACTTC.

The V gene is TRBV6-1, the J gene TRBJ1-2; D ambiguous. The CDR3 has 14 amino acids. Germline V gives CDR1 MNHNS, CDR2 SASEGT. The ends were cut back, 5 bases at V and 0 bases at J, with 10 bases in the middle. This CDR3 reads CASSQTYTNYGYTF. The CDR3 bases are TGTGCCAGCAGTCAGACATATACTAACTATGGCTACACCTTC.

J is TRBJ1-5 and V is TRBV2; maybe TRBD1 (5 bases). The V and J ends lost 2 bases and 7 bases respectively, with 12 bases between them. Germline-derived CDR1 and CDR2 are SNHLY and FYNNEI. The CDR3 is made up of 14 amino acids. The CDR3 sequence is CASSENAGSQPQHF. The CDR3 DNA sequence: TGTGCCAGCAGTGAAAATGCAGGGTCCCAGCCCCAGCATTTT.

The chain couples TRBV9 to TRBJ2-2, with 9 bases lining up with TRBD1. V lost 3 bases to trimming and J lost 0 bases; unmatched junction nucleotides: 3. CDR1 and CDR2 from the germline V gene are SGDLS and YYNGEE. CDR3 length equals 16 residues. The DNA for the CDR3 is TGTGCCAGCAGCGAACAGGGGGCCCCGAACACCGGGGAGCTGTTTTTT. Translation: CASSEQGAPNTGELFF.

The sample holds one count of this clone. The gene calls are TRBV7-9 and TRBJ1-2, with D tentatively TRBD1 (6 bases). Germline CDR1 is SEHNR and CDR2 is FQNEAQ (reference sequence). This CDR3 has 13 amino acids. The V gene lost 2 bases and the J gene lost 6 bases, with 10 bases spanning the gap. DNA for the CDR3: TGTGCCAGCAGCTTAAGGCCAGGGGATGGCTACACCTTC. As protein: CASSLRPGDGYTF.

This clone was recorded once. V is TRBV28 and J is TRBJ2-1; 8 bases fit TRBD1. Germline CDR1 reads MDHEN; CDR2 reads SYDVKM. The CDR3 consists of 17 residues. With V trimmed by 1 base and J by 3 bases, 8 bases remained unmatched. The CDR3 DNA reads TGTGCCAGCAGTTTATTTCGGTCAGGGGGCCTCTACAATGAGCAGTTCTTC. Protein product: CASSLFRSGGLYNEQFF. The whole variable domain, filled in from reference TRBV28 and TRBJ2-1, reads DVKVTQSSRYLVKRTGEKVFLECVQDMDHENMFWYRQDPGLGLRLIYFSYDVKMKEKGDIPEGYSVSREKKERFSLILESASTNQTSMYLCASSLFRSGGLYNEQFFGPGTRLTVL.

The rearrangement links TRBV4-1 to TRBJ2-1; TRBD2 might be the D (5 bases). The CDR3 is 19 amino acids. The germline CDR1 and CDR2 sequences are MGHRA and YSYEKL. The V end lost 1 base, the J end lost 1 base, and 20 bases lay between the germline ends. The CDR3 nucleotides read TGCGCCAGCAGCCAAGGACCCCCTGGAAGCGGATCATCCTACAATGAGCAGTTCTTC. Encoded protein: CASSQGPPGSGSSYNEQFF.

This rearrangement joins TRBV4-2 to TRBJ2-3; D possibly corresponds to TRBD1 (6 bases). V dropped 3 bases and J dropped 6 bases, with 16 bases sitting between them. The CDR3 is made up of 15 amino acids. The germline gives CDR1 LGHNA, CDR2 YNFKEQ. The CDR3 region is CASSQRQAGLDTQYF. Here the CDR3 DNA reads TGTGCCAGCAGCCAGCGACAGGCCGGTCTGGATACGCAGTATTTT.

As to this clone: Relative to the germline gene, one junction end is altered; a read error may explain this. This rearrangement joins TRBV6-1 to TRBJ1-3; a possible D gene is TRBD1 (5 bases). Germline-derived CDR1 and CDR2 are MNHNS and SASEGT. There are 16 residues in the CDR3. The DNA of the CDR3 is TGTGCCAGCAGCGAAGGGGTAGAGGCCGCTGGAAACACCATATATTTT. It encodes CASSEGVEAAGNTIYF.

Here the CDR3 DNA reads TGTGCCAGCAGTGACTTGACAGGGAGCCTTTACTATGGCTACACCTTC. This encodes CASSDLTGSLYYGYTF. The chain is built from TRBV6-1 and TRBJ1-2; TRBD1 matches at 7 bases. Germline values: CDR1 MNHNS, CDR2 SASEGT. The CDR3 loop spans 16 amino acids. The V gene end was trimmed by 3 bases and the J gene end by 3 bases; junction bases not matched to a gene: 10.

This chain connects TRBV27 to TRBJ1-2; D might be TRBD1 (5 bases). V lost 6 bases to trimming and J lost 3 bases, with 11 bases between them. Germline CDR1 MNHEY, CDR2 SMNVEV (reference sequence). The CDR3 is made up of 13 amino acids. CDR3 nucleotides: TGTGCCAGCAGCCGACGGGGGGACTATGGCTACACCTTC. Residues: CASSRRGDYGYTF.

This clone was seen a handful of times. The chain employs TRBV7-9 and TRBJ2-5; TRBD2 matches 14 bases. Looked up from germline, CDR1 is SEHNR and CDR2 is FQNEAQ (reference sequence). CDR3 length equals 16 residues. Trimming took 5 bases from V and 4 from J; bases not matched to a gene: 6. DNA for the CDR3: TGTGCCAGCAGCAACAGACTAGCGGGAGGGGGAGAGACCCAGTACTTC. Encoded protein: CASSNRLAGGGETQYF.

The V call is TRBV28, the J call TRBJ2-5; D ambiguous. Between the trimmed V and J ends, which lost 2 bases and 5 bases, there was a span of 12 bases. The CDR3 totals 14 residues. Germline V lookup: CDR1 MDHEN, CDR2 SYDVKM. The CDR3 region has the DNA TGTGCCAGCAGTTTACACCTAACCGGTGAGACCCAGTACTTC. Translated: CASSLHLTGETQYF.

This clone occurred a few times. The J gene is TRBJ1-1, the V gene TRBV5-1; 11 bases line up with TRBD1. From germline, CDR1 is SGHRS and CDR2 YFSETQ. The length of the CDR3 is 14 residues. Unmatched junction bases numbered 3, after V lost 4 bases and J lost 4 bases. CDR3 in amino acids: CASSVGTGGTEAFF. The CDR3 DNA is TGCGCCAGCAGCGTTGGGACAGGGGGCACTGAAGCTTTCTTT.

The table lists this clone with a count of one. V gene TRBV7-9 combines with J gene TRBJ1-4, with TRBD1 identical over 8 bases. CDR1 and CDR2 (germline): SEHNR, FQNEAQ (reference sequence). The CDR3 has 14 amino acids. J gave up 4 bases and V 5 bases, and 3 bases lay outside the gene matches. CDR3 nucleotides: TGTGCCAGCAGCACCGACAGGGGTAATGAAAAACTGTTTTTT. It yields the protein CASSTDRGNEKLFF.

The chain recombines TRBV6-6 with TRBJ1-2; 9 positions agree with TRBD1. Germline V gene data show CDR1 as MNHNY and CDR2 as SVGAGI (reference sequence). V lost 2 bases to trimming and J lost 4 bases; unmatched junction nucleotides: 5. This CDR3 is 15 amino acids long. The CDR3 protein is CASSYADRGGYGYTF. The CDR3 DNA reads TGTGCCAGCAGTTACGCGGACAGGGGAGGCTATGGCTACACCTTC.

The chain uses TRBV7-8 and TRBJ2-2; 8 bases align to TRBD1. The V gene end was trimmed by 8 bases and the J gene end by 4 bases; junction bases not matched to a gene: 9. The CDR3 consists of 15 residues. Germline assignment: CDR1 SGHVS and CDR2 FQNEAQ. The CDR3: CASLGQGAGTGELFF. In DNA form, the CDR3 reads TGTGCCAGCTTGGGGCAGGGGGCGGGCACCGGGGAGCTGTTTTTT.